The TCR beta chain described here comes from a study of blood T cell repertoires in COVID-19. Study-wide context: The United States, Italy and Spain provided the acute and convalescent COVID-19 samples. The analysed material was cDNA or gDNA that came from T cells, B-cell-depleted T cells, or PBMCs.

Germline CDR1 SEHNR, CDR2 FQNEAQ (reference sequence). CDR3 length: 15 amino acids. V was pared by 4 bases and J by 3 bases, with 15 bases between. This table comes from immunoSEQ multiplex PCR, and its TCRdb copy is limited to in-frame clones, with some not included. The sample has 150,000 to 200,000 clones, around 84% seen once. Everyone who took part was about 18 to 89 years old, and they came from about 25 US areas. All recovered Cohort 3 donors got two negative PCRs, got clearance, or saw symptom resolution. The origin of this receptor is a man aged 45-65 years who had recovered from COVID-19. This chain uses TRBV7-9 with TRBJ1-2; D gene ambiguous. Sequencing was performed on PBMCs or T cells enriched from blood (not recorded which). CDR3 DNA sequence: TGTGCCAGCAGCTCCTCTTCCCGGGGTCACTATGGCTACACCTTC. This sequence encodes CASSSSSRGHYGYTF. The complete variable domain, with remaining parts taken from reference TRBV7-9 and TRBJ1-2, reads DTGVSQNPRHKITKRGQNVTFRCDPISEHNRLYWYRQTLGQGPEFLTYFQNEAQLEKSRLLSDRFSAERPKGSFSTLEIQRTEQGDSAMYLCASSSSSRGHYGYTFGSGTRLTVV.